The source of this TCR beta chain is a study of shared T cell receptors in the human thymus. Only in-frame clones appear in the TCRdb table, and some are missing; sequencing was by immunoSEQ multiplex PCR. There are 600,000 to 900,000 clones in the sample; approximately 85% occur only once, and around 0.0099% lies in the top ten. The germline V and J ends were trimmed by 6 bases and 5 bases, with 31 bases remaining between them. The germline CDR1 and CDR2 sequences are SNHLY and FYNNEI. The CDR3 contains 20 residues. The same specimen was also included in a second study, on human thymus T cells. That paper adds: Usage of V and J genes appeared biased in thymic and blood repertoires.

The chain links TRBV2 to TRBJ1-4; D unclear. The sequenced sample was thymocytes. The origin of this receptor is a girl under three years old with a congenital heart defect. The CDR3 DNA follows: TGTGCCAGCAGGGGTGAAGATCAAGTGGTACGACGCAGACTGAATGAAAAACTGTTTTTT. Its protein product is CASRGEDQVVRRRLNEKLFF.